These 27 T cell receptor beta chains were sequenced from one sample in a study of prognosis after radiotherapy for stage I lung cancer (dated by TCRdb to the early 2020s). This sample was sequenced with an Illumina HiSeq 3000. The TCR beta CDR3 region was amplified from genomic DNA by two rounds of multiplex PCR. The first PCR round used primers specific to each TRBV and TRBJ gene, and the primer sequences were filed in Chinese patent CN105087789A. TCRdb trimmed the raw reads at Q25, called clones with MiXCR and kept productive beta chains. Every entry covers one CDR3 protein and lists the most common genes and DNA from its rows. The sample table contains about 19,000 distinct CDR3 sequences; only one count was recorded for around 24% of them. Together, the top ten hold approximately 23% of the sample. Sequencing used PBMCs, obtained before or after stereotactic body radiation therapy (not recorded which). These receptors were collected from a donor aged 50 or older with non-small cell lung cancer.

The chain is built from TRBV7-2 and TRBJ2-5, with a tentative D call TRBD1 (6 bases). Germline V gene lookup returns CDR1 SGHTA and CDR2 FQGNSA. V lost 2 bases, J lost 4 bases, and 11 bases lay in between. This CDR3 comprises 14 residues. The CDR3 DNA reads as TGTGCCAGCAGCTTAACGACAGGTGTAGAGACCCAGTACTTC. Its translation is CASSLTTGVETQYF.

This clonotype was counted many times. The V call is TRBV4-3, the J call TRBJ1-5; no clear D gene. Germline CDR1 reads LGHNA; CDR2 reads YSLEER. V was trimmed by 2 bases and J by 8 bases, leaving 19 bases between them. The CDR3 is made up of 16 amino acids. For the CDR3, the DNA is TGCGCCAGCAGCCAAAACCCTCAGGAGTACGGGAAGCCCCAGCATTTT. Amino acids: CASSQNPQEYGKPQHF.

This clonotype turned up a few times. This may come from a read error, since a much larger clone is one base off. The rearrangement uses TRBV6-2 or TRBV6-3 and TRBJ2-5; 8 nucleotides match TRBD2. The CDR3 runs to 16 residues. Unmatched junction bases numbered 9, after V lost 5 bases and J lost 1 base. Germline V gene data show CDR1 as MNHEY and CDR2 as SVGEGT. The CDR3 bases are TGTGCCAGCAGTACCCGAGATAGCGGGGCCCAAGAGACCCAGTACTTC. Encoded protein: CASSTRDSGAQETQYF.

The sample holds many counts of this clonotype. The chain combines TRBV18 with TRBJ1-3; TRBD1 matches at 8 bases. Trimming cost V 3 bases and J 0 bases; bases outside gene matches: 1. From germline, CDR1 is KGHSH and CDR2 LQKENI. CDR3 length: 15 residues. The CDR3 DNA follows: TGTGCCAGCTCACCGACAGGGGACTCTGGAAACACCATATATTTT. It encodes CASSPTGDSGNTIYF.

Worth noting for this clonotype: A much larger clone lies one base from this, so it may be a read error. The chain recombines TRBV20-1 with TRBJ2-7; TRBD2 matches at 9 bases. CDR1 DFQATT and CDR2 SNEGSKA come from the germline V gene (reference sequence). Losses at the gene ends were 4 bases for V and 0 bases for J; bases not matched to a gene: 7. The CDR3 has 15 residues. The CDR3 region has the DNA TGCAGTGCTACCCGACTAGCGGAGCCCTCCTACGAGCAGTACTTC. This sequence encodes CSATRLAEPSYEQYF.

This clonotype appeared once. One junction end does not reproduce the germline sequence, and a read error may be involved. The chain couples TRBV6-1 to TRBJ2-2; the match to TRBD2 covers 7 bases. Looked up from germline, CDR1 is MNHNS and CDR2 is SASEGT. This CDR3 region has 18 residues. DNA of the CDR3: TGTGCCAGCAGGAACAAATCGCCGGGACTAACGAACACCTGGGAGCTGTTTTTT. Its translation is CASRNKSPGLTNTWELFF.

In its sample, this clonotype was seen many times. J is TRBJ2-1 and V is TRBV18; TRBD1 might be the D (6 bases). V gave up 6 bases and J gave up 9 bases, with 15 bases separating them. The CDR3 has 13 amino acids. Germline V gives CDR1 KGHSH, CDR2 LQKENI. This CDR3 is CASSRYRELEQFF. Here the CDR3 DNA reads TGTGCCAGCTCCCGATACAGGGAACTTGAGCAGTTCTTC. Looking up the rest from reference TRBV18 and TRBJ2-1 gives the full variable domain: NAGVMQNPRHLVRRRGQEARLRCSPMKGHSHVYWYRQLPEEGLKFMVYLQKENIIDESGMPKERFSAEFPKEGPSILRIQQVVRGDSAAYFCASSRYRELEQFFGPGTRLTVL.

The sample holds many counts of this clonotype. This chain links TRBV28 with TRBJ1-4; D perhaps matches TRBD1 (5 bases). The V gene's germline CDR1 is MDHEN and CDR2 SYDVKM. This CDR3 is 15 amino acids long. V was shortened by 5 bases and J by 2 bases, with 12 bases between the two germline ends. CDR3 residues: CASSDQGGTNEKLFF. CDR3 nucleotides: TGTGCCAGCAGTGACCAGGGCGGGACTAATGAAAAACTGTTTTTT.

This clonotype was recorded at least ten times. This rearrangement joins TRBV6-1 to TRBJ2-3; D not resolved. The CDR3 consists of 13 residues. The ends were cut back, 5 bases at V and 0 bases at J, with 6 bases in the middle. Germline values: CDR1 MNHNS, CDR2 SASEGT. CDR3 DNA: TGTGCCAGCAGTCCTATCAGCACAGATACGCAGTATTTT. Amino acids: CASSPISTDTQYF.

About this clonotype itself: Given a far larger clone just one base away, this is likely a sequencing read error. This rearrangement joins TRBV6-5 to TRBJ2-1; the D call may be TRBD1 or TRBD2 (6 bases each). This CDR3 contains 14 residues. V lost 8 bases to trimming and J lost 12 bases, with 23 bases between them. Germline loops: CDR1 MNHEY, CDR2 SVGAGI. The CDR3 loop is CASQEGVGSGGQFF. In DNA form, the CDR3 reads TGTGCCAGCCAGGAGGGGGTAGGGTCTGGTGGGCAGTTCTTC.

The chain uses TRBV5-1 and TRBJ2-4; 10 bases align to TRBD1. The V gene's germline CDR1 is SGHRS and CDR2 YFSETQ. The ends lost 4 bases at V and 8 bases at J; junction bases unmatched: 3. The CDR3 is 13 residues long. The CDR3, as DNA: TGCGCCAGCAGCAAGGACAGGGGGGACATTCAGTACTTC. Translating it yields CASSKDRGDIQYF.

This clonotype was seen repeatedly, ten times or more. V gene TRBV15 combines with J gene TRBJ2-5; D is uncertain. Trimming removed 4 bases from V and 5 bases from J, with 5 bases in between. Germline-derived CDR1 and CDR2 are LNHNV and YYDKDF (reference sequence). This CDR3 has 11 residues. The CDR3 region is CATSTEETQYF. In nucleotides, the CDR3 is TGTGCCACCAGCACGGAGGAGACCCAGTACTTC. Filled out from reference TRBV15 and TRBJ2-5, the complete variable domain reads DAMVIQNPRYQVTQFGKPVTLSCSQTLNHNVMYWYQQKSSQAPKLLFHYYDKDFNNEADTPDNFQSRRPNTSFCFLDIRSPGLGDTAMYLCATSTEETQYFGPGTRLLVL.

This clonotype was detected ten times or more. The rearrangement links TRBV4-1 to TRBJ2-1; 8 nucleotides align to TRBD2. The junction had 5 bases not matched to a gene; V was cut back by 0 bases and J by 16 bases. This CDR3 has 12 residues. From germline, CDR1 is MGHRA and CDR2 YSYEKL. CDR3 in DNA: TGCGCCAGCAGCCAAGAAAGCGGGAGTGTATTCTTC. This gives the protein CASSQESGSVFF.

The table lists this clonotype with a count of one. This rearrangement joins TRBV18 to TRBJ2-1, with 11 bases identical to TRBD2. CDR1 is KGHSH and CDR2 is LQKENI in the germline V gene. This CDR3 is 15 amino acids long. Trimming cost V 3 bases and J 6 bases; bases outside gene matches: 4. Written as DNA, the CDR3 is TGTGCCAGCTCACCGGGACTAGCGGACTCCAATGAGCAGTTCTTC. Translating gives CASSPGLADSNEQFF.

This clonotype was counted at least ten times. V is TRBV2 and J is TRBJ1-1; tentatively, D is TRBD1 (5 bases). This CDR3 has 13 amino acids. CDR1 is SNHLY and CDR2 is FYNNEI in the germline V gene. Trimming took 7 bases from V and 1 from J, leaving 10 bases between them. CDR3 DNA sequence: TGTGCCAGCACTAAAGACAGGAACACTGAAGCTTTCTTT. Protein product: CASTKDRNTEAFF.

In this sample, this clonotype turned up many times. This chain uses TRBV11-3 with TRBJ1-2; D gene unclear. CDR1 is SGHNT, CDR2 YENEEA, per germline. Trimming removed 5 bases at V and 7 bases at J, with 11 bases between. CDR3 length: 12 residues. CDR3 sequence: CASSDRGFGYTF. Here the CDR3 DNA reads TGTGCCAGCAGCGATAGAGGCTTTGGCTACACCTTC.

The chain joins TRBV7-2 to TRBJ2-1; 8 nucleotides agree with TRBD2. Germline CDR1 is SGHTA and CDR2 is FQGNSA. The length of the CDR3 is 16 residues. The V and J ends lost 1 base and 4 bases, in that order; junction bases with no gene match: 6. Here the CDR3 reads CASSLGISGIYNEQFF. CDR3 nucleotide sequence: TGTGCCAGCAGCTTAGGGATTAGCGGGATTTACAATGAGCAGTTCTTC.

This clonotype has at least ten counts. The V gene is TRBV6-1, the J gene TRBJ1-5; D not resolved. Trimming cost V 1 base and J 5 bases, with 15 bases left between them. The germline CDR1 and CDR2 sequences are MNHNS and SASEGT. This CDR3 contains 16 residues. The CDR3 coding sequence is TGTGCCAGCAGTGAAGTTGTGGGTCTGGTCGATCAGCCCCAGCATTTT. It translates to CASSEVVGLVDQPQHF.

This clonotype was found many times. The chain employs TRBV5-1 and TRBJ1-4; possible D gene TRBD1, 5 bases. CDR3 size: 16 residues. Germline V gene data show CDR1 as SGHRS and CDR2 as YFSETQ. Trimming cost V 5 bases and J 4 bases, with 18 bases left between them. In nucleotides, the CDR3 is TGCGCCAGCAGTTTCGCAGGTCGAAGGGGTAATGAAAAACTGTTTTTT. It translates to CASSFAGRRGNEKLFF.

Of note for this clonotype: A much larger clone differs from this one at a single base, so this may be a read error. CDR3 in DNA: TGTGCCAGCGGACAGGGGGCCGAAATAGACAAAAACATTCAGTACTTC. It codes for CASGQGAEIDKNIQYF. The chain has TRBV2 and TRBJ2-4, with 11 bases matching TRBD1. The J segment lost 3 bases and the V segment lost 8 bases, leaving 9 bases of the junction unmatched. The germline V gene encodes CDR1 SNHLY and CDR2 FYNNEI. This CDR3 is built from 16 residues.

This clonotype was found many times. With a much larger clone just one base away, this may be a read error. This sequence joins TRBV12-3 or TRBV12-4 and TRBJ1-6, with 7 bases aligning to TRBD1. The V and J ends lost 6 bases and 13 bases, in that order; junction bases with no gene match: 15. This CDR3 is built from 15 residues. CDR3 protein: CASSPRTGSLVPLHF. As DNA, the CDR3 is TGTGCCAGCAGCCCAAGGACAGGCTCCTTGGTGCCCCTCCACTTT.

This clonotype was seen more than once but under ten times. The V gene is TRBV7-8, the J gene TRBJ1-1; 7 nucleotides match TRBD1. The CDR3 consists of 16 residues. Germline V CDR1 and CDR2: SGHVS, FQNEAQ. V was pared by 5 bases and J by 4 bases, with 13 bases of the junction left unmatched. The CDR3 DNA follows: TGTGCCAGCAGCATCCGAGCGACAGGGATAGCCACTGAAGCTTTCTTT. As protein: CASSIRATGIATEAFF. The full variable domain, with the rest looked up from reference TRBV7-8 and TRBJ1-1, is GAGVSQSPRYKVAKRGQDVALRCDPISGHVSLFWYQQALGQGPEFLTYFQNEAQLDKSGLPSDRFFAERPEGSVSTLKIQRTQQEDSAVYLCASSIRATGIATEAFFGQGTRLTVV.

This clonotype was counted ten times or more. The chain carries TRBV20-1 and TRBJ2-1; D is ambiguous. The CDR3 is made up of 14 amino acids. The germline V and J ends were trimmed by 5 bases and 7 bases, with 18 bases remaining between them. The germline V gene has CDR1 DFQATT and CDR2 SNEGSKA (reference sequence). CDR3 in amino acids: CSAPDSVGRNEQFF. The CDR3 nucleotides are TGCAGTGCTCCCGATTCTGTAGGGCGGAATGAGCAGTTCTTC.

This clonotype came up many times. The rearrangement joins TRBV20-1 to TRBJ2-7; TRBD2 matches 14 bases. From germline, CDR1 is DFQATT and CDR2 SNEGSKA (reference sequence). This CDR3 has 16 amino acids. The ends lost 6 bases at V and 1 base at J; junction bases unmatched: 8. In DNA form, the CDR3 reads TGCAGTGCGTCCGGGACTAGCGGGAGTCGGTCCTACGAGCAGTACTTC. This codes for CSASGTSGSRSYEQYF.

This clonotype is classed as hyperexpanded. The V gene is TRBV4-1, the J gene TRBJ2-7; TRBD2 matches 14 bases. The CDR3 is 18 residues long. V trimming: 4 bases; J trimming: 1 base; junction bases outside the gene matches: 9. The V gene's germline CDR1 is MGHRA and CDR2 YSYEKL. The chain's CDR3 is CASSPDARTSGRSYEQYF. CDR3 bases: TGCGCCAGCAGCCCCGACGCAAGGACTAGCGGGAGGTCCTACGAGCAGTACTTC.

A note on this clonotype: The limits of the CDR3 on the DNA are not certain, so only TCRdb's listed CDR3 is given. This chain links TRBV2 with TRBJ1-4; the table's D gene call, TRBD1, was not cross checked with the DNA. Germline CDR1 reads SNHLY; CDR2 reads FYNNEI. 22 amino acids form the CDR3, both terminal residues included. CDR3 sequence: CASSEDLNEQFFGPGTNEKLFF.

This clonotype was seen ten or more times. This chain uses TRBV29-1 with TRBJ2-1; D might be TRBD1 (6 bases). Per germline, CDR1 SQVTM and CDR2 ANQGSEA. The V gene lost 8 bases and the J gene lost 2 bases, with 13 bases spanning the gap. This CDR3 is 13 amino acids long. This CDR3 reads CSIRDTTYNEQFF. In DNA form, the CDR3 reads TGCAGCATCCGGGACACCACCTACAATGAGCAGTTCTTC.